These T cell receptor beta chains were read from a single sample in a study of shared clonotypes between healthy human individuals. Clones were sequenced by immunoSEQ multiplex PCR, and TCRdb holds only the in-frame ones, with some missing. There are 2 million to 2.5 million clones in the sample; 92% occur only once, and about 0.36% lies in the top ten. Sequencing input: naive CD4+ T cells from PBMCs. All receptors derive from a man between 18 and 29 years old in good health. Some clones in this sample may be carry-over from other donors' samples. CDR3s include the opening cysteine and the closing phenylalanine or tryptophan. The D gene is left open where the match is weak. Size is omitted from some rows. Given values are once, few, many or a class for expanded clones.

12	TRBV19	NA	TRBD1	TRBJ1-2	TGTGCCAGTAGCCGGGACAGTTTTGGCTACACCTTC	CASSRDSFGYTF
15	TRBV28	NA	NA	TRBJ1-5	TGTGCCAGCATCACGGGGGATAATAGCAATCAGCCCCAGCATTTT	CASITGDNSNQPQHF
15	TRBV19	few	TRBD1	TRBJ1-1	TGTGCCAGTACCAGGGCAGGACAGGGGATCACTGAAGCTTTCTTT	CASTRAGQGITEAFF
14	TRBV5-1	NA	NA	TRBJ1-2	TGCGCCAGCAGCTCGTCCCGGGGGGTCGATGGCTACACCTTC	CASSSSRGVDGYTF
17	TRBV18	NA	TRBD1	TRBJ1-1	TGTGCCAGCTCACCTTATCAGGGGGGGGGAGTGAACACTGAAGCTTTCTTT	CASSPYQGGGVNTEAFF
15	TRBV6-5	NA	NA	TRBJ2-5	TGTGCCAGTAGCCGGGGACATCCGTACCAAGAGACCCAGTACTTC	CASSRGHPYQETQYF
15	TRBV10-3	NA	TRBD2	TRBJ2-2	TGTGCCATCAGTGAGTCGCTAGCGGGAGCCGGGGAGCTGTTTTTT	CAISESLAGAGELFF
13	TRBV5-6	NA	NA	TRBJ2-3	TGTGCCAGCAGCTTGGACAGCACAGATACGCAGTATTTT	CASSLDSTDTQYF
15	TRBV28	NA	NA	TRBJ2-6	TGTGCCAGCAGTTTGGGGGGACCTGGGGCCAACGTCCTGACTTTC	CASSLGGPGANVLTF
12	TRBV19	NA	NA	TRBJ1-1	TGTGCCAGTAGTATGGCGAGGACTGAAGCTTTCTTT	CASSMARTEAFF
14	TRBV5-1	NA	NA	TRBJ2-1	TGCGCCAGCACCCGGGCTAGCGAAACCAATGAGCAGTTCTTC	CASTRASETNEQFF
14	TRBV7-9	NA	NA	TRBJ1-4	TGTGCCAGCAGCTCCAGATCAACTAATGAAAAACTGTTTTTT	CASSSRSTNEKLFF
18	TRBV19	NA	TRBD1	TRBJ2-5	TGTGCCAGTGGCCGGGGACAGGGGGCGTCCAAGTCGGGGGAGACCCAGTACTTC	CASGRGQGASKSGETQYF
14	TRBV10-3	NA	NA	TRBJ2-5	TGTGCCATCACCTCGGACAGACAGCCGGAGACCCAGTACTTC	CAITSDRQPETQYF
14	TRBV9	NA	TRBD1	TRBJ2-7	TGTGCCAGCAGCGTAGGGACAGGGGACTACGAGCAGTACTTC	CASSVGTGDYEQYF
15	TRBV28	NA	NA	TRBJ1-4	TGTGCCAGTAAGGGTCTTGGGACACTCGATGAAAAACTGTTTTTT	CASKGLGTLDEKLFF
16	TRBV19	NA	NA	TRBJ2-2	TGTGCCAGTAGCAACTCTTTCGGGAGAAAGACCGGGGAGCTGTTTTTT	CASSNSFGRKTGELFF
11	TRBV6-1	NA	NA	TRBJ2-2	TGTGCCAGCAGTGATTGGGGGGAGCTGTTTTTT	CASSDWGELFF
14	TRBV6-6	NA	NA	TRBJ2-7	TGTGCCAGCAGTCGTCACAGATCCTCCTACGAGCAGTACTTC	CASSRHRSSYEQYF
15	TRBV6-5	NA	NA	TRBJ2-7	TGTGCCAGCAGTTACTCGAACGCCTACACCTACGAGCAGTACTTC	CASSYSNAYTYEQYF
15	TRBV2	NA	NA	TRBJ1-5	TGTGCCAGCAGTGAAGCAGGGAGATCCAATCAGCCCCAGCATTTT	CASSEAGRSNQPQHF
12	TRBV6-6	NA	NA	TRBJ1-6	TGTGCCAGCGGCAGGGACAATTCACCCCTCCACTTT	CASGRDNSPLHF
16	TRBV6-5	NA	TRBD1	TRBJ1-4	TGTGCCAGCAGTTACCATCCGACAGGGGTTAATGAAAAACTGTTTTTT	CASSYHPTGVNEKLFF
14	TRBV18	NA	NA	TRBJ1-2	TGTGCCAGCTCACCACGGGAGGGGAACTATGGCTACACCTTC	CASSPREGNYGYTF
12	TRBV30	NA	NA	TRBJ1-2	TGTGCCTGGCGAGAGGGCCTCTATGGCTACACCTTC	CAWREGLYGYTF
17	TRBV4-3	NA	NA	TRBJ2-3	TGCGCCAGCAGCCAAGAAGGACCTCTTGGAACCACAGATACGCAGTATTTT	CASSQEGPLGTTDTQYF
16	TRBV10-3	NA	TRBD1	TRBJ1-2	TGTGCCATCAGTGAAGATCCGGGACAGGGGGGCTACGGCTACACCTTC	CAISEDPGQGGYGYTF
12	TRBV18	NA	NA	TRBJ1-2	TGTGCCAGCTCACCAGCTGGGAGCGGCTACACCTTC	CASSPAGSGYTF
17	TRBV19	once	TRBD2	TRBJ2-7	TGTGCCAGTAGTATAGCCAGCGGGAGGGCCAAATCCTACGAGCAGTACTTC	CASSIASGRAKSYEQYF
13	TRBV11-2	NA	NA	TRBJ1-1	TGTGCCAGCAGCTTACACTTGAACACTGAAGCTTTCTTT	CASSLHLNTEAFF
15	TRBV6-5	NA	NA	TRBJ2-7	TGTGCCAGCAGCCCGGGCGGCCGCAGCTCCTACGAGCAGTACTTC	CASSPGGRSSYEQYF
12	TRBV14	NA	NA	TRBJ2-7	TGTGCCAGCACCCTAGGGGCCCGGGAGCAGTACTTC	CASTLGAREQYF
15	TRBV6-1	NA	NA	TRBJ1-4	TGTGCCAGCAGTCCACTCGGGACAACTAATGAAAAACTGTTTTTT	CASSPLGTTNEKLFF
11	TRBV30	NA	NA	TRBJ2-1	TGTGCCTGGAGTGTAGGAATTCTGGAGTTCTTC	CAWSVGILEFF
14	TRBV5-1	NA	NA	TRBJ1-2	TGCGCCAGCAGCTTCGGGCAGAACCTCTATGGCTACACCTTC	CASSFGQNLYGYTF
14	TRBV6-5	NA	NA	TRBJ1-2	TGTGCCAGCAGTAACAGGCCGGAGAGCTATGGCTACACCTTC	CASSNRPESYGYTF
15	TRBV6-1	NA	TRBD2	TRBJ2-7	TGTGCCAGCAGGGTGACTAGCGGGCCCACCTACGAGCAGTACTTC	CASRVTSGPTYEQYF
13	TRBV9	few	NA	TRBJ1-1	TGTGCCAGCAGCGTAGAGTTCGGGGGGCAAGCTTTCTTT	CASSVEFGGQAFF
15	TRBV6-5	NA	TRBD2	TRBJ2-2	TGTGCCAGCGGGGCTAGCGGGCTTAACACCGGGGAGCTGTTTTTT	CASGASGLNTGELFF
15	TRBV4-2	NA	NA	TRBJ2-3	TGTGCCAGCAGCCTACCAACCCAGGGGAAAGATACGCAGTATTTT	CASSLPTQGKDTQYF
12	TRBV5-1	NA	NA	TRBJ1-2	TGCGCCAGCAGCTTAACGAGAAATGGCTACACCTTC	CASSLTRNGYTF
15	TRBV30	NA	NA	TRBJ2-5	TGTGCCTGGAGTCGCGGGGTGGCCTCCAGGGAGACCCAGTACTTC	CAWSRGVASRETQYF
16	TRBV21-1	NA	NA	TRBJ2-1	TGTGCCAGCAGCAAAGGGGAATGTTTGGCCTACAATGAGCAGTTCTTC	CASSKGECLAYNEQFF
14	TRBV27	NA	NA	TRBJ1-2	TGTGCCAGCAGTTTACGGCGGCAGGGGCTCGGCTACACCTTC	CASSLRRQGLGYTF
16	TRBV28	NA	NA	TRBJ2-7	TGTGCCAGCAGTTTCCCCGGGACTGTGGGGTCCTACGAGCAGTACTTC	CASSFPGTVGSYEQYF
16	TRBV5-1	once	NA	TRBJ1-1	TGCGCCAGCAGCTTGGATCCGGGAGGCATGAACACTGAAGCTTTCTTT	CASSLDPGGMNTEAFF
16	TRBV5-1	NA	NA	TRBJ2-1	TGCGCCAGCAGCTCACGACTGTTCGGCTCCTACAATGAGCAGTTCTTC	CASSSRLFGSYNEQFF
14	TRBV6-1	NA	NA	TRBJ2-5	TGTGCCAGCAGTGAAGACGGGGTCCGGGAGACCCAGTACTTC	CASSEDGVRETQYF
17	TRBV28	NA	NA	TRBJ2-1	TGTGCCAGCAGTTCCCTTTATGGGAGGTCTTCGAACCAGGAGCAGTTCTTC	CASSSLYGRSSNQEQFF
15	TRBV5-5	NA	NA	TRBJ2-3	TGTGCCAGCAGCTCAAGTTTCCAGGGAACAGATACGCAGTATTTT	CASSSSFQGTDTQYF
16	TRBV27	NA	TRBD1	TRBJ2-5	TGTGCCAGCAGTTTATTCTACAGGGGTAGGCAAGAGACCCAGTACTTC	CASSLFYRGRQETQYF
19	TRBV23-1	once	TRBD2	TRBJ2-7	TGCGCCAGCAGTCGGGGAGGGGACAAGCCTCAATTAGCGGGGTACGAGCAGTACTTC	CASSRGGDKPQLAGYEQYF
14	TRBV30	NA	NA	TRBJ2-7	TGTGCCTGGAGCGTGGGGACGGGAGCATCCGAGCAGTACTTC	CAWSVGTGASEQYF